This T cell receptor (beta chain) was profiled in a study of T cells in Graves' hyperthyroidism and ophthalmopathy. RNA transcripts were the template for amplifying TCR beta CDR3 regions. The study used the HTBI primer set for a first-round RT-PCR of the TCR CDR3. In TCRdb, the multiplex PCR reads were re-called with MiXCR into one record per CDR3 protein. Among 800,000 or so distinct CDR3 sequences listed, 38% were seen once. Diagnosis rested on symptoms, serum thyroxine and TRAb, thyroid ultrasound, and orbital computed tomography. V dropped 10 bases and J dropped 6 bases, with 16 bases sitting between them. CDR3 size: 13 residues. CDR1 and CDR2 (germline): SNHLY, FYNNEI.

The source of this sequence is a man between 18 and 29 years old with Graves' hyperthyroidism. The sequenced material came from blood. The J gene is TRBJ2-1, the V gene TRBV2; weak D call: TRBD2 (6 bases). The CDR3 loop reads CATAGHQGNEQFF. CDR3 nucleotides: TGTGCCACCGCGGGGCATCAGGGCAATGAGCAGTTCTTC.